Listed here are 10 T cell receptor beta chains from one sample, sequenced in a study of blood T cell repertoires in COVID-19. Method: immunoSEQ multiplex PCR; TCRdb's copy keeps in-frame clones and lacks some. There are roughly 110,000 clones in the sample; about three quarters occur only once, and around 4.5% lies in the top ten. The specimen sequenced was peripheral blood. The receptors here all came from a man between 65 and 85 years old with acute or convalescent COVID-19.

CDR3 region: CASGTGGPSYNEQFF. The CDR3 DNA follows: TGTGCCAGCGGAACGGGGGGCCCCTCCTACAATGAGCAGTTCTTC. The chain uses TRBV2 and TRBJ2-1, with D possibly TRBD2 on 7 matching bases. V lost 8 bases, J lost 0 bases, and 14 bases lay in between. The germline CDR1 and CDR2 sequences are SNHLY and FYNNEI. The CDR3 consists of 15 residues.

This chain connects TRBV5-4 to TRBJ1-4, with 7 bases fitting TRBD1. Losses at the gene ends were 2 bases for V and 3 bases for J; bases not matched to a gene: 4. There are 15 residues in the CDR3. Germline CDR1 reads SGHNT; CDR2 reads YYREEE (reference sequence). The CDR3 DNA is TGTGCCAGCAGCTTCGCGCAGGGGGCTAATGAAAAACTGTTTTTT. Amino acid sequence: CASSFAQGANEKLFF.

The V and J genes are TRBV5-1 and TRBJ1-1, with TRBD1 matching over 8 bases. The CDR3 runs to 15 residues. CDR1 SGHRS and CDR2 YFSETQ come from the germline V gene. Trimming cost V 4 bases and J 7 bases; bases outside gene matches: 12. As DNA, the CDR3 is TGCGCCAGCAGCACCGGACAGGGAGTAGCCCATGAAGCTTTCTTT. This gives the protein CASSTGQGVAHEAFF.

The rearrangement uses TRBV6-5 and TRBJ2-2, with TRBD2 identical over 15 bases. Trimming at V came to 10 bases and at J to 6 bases, leaving 3 bases not matched to a gene. Germline CDR1 MNHEY, CDR2 SVGAGI. The CDR3 length is 14 residues. The CDR3 loop reads CATWTSGGAGELFF. CDR3 DNA sequence: TGTGCCACGTGGACTAGCGGGGGGGCCGGGGAGCTGTTTTTT.

This sequence joins TRBV5-1 and TRBJ2-3; D might be TRBD2 (6 bases). This CDR3 region has 14 residues. V was pared by 0 bases and J by 4 bases, with 9 bases between. Germline V gene lookup returns CDR1 SGHRS and CDR2 YFSETQ. The CDR3 loop reads CASSLVTSPDTQYF. Written as DNA, the CDR3 is TGCGCCAGCAGCTTGGTAACTAGCCCAGATACGCAGTATTTT.

The rearrangement uses TRBV9 and TRBJ1-3; TRBD1 is a possible D gene (5 bases). Trimming removed 0 bases from V and 0 bases from J, with 10 bases in between. Germline CDR1 SGDLS, CDR2 YYNGEE. This CDR3 region has 16 residues. The CDR3 here is CASSVARQPSGNTIYF. The CDR3 DNA sequence: TGTGCCAGCAGCGTAGCGAGACAGCCCTCTGGAAACACCATATATTTT.

This clone came up a few times. The V and J genes are TRBV7-9 and TRBJ2-5, with TRBD1 identical over 7 bases. The CDR3 is 14 residues long. V dropped 5 bases and J dropped 4; count of bases not matched to a gene: 7. Germline V gene lookup returns CDR1 SEHNR and CDR2 FQNEAQ (reference sequence). The CDR3 DNA reads TGTGCCAGCAGCCCAAGGGGGCGCATAGAGACCCAGTACTTC. This encodes CASSPRGRIETQYF.

The genes are TRBV18 and TRBJ2-7, with D possibly matching TRBD2 (6 bases). The CDR3 is 16 amino acids. Germline CDR1 reads KGHSH; CDR2 reads LQKENI. Trimming removed 8 bases at V and 0 bases at J, with 20 bases between. Here the CDR3 reads CASTPGSGLGSYEQYF. The CDR3 DNA reads TGTGCCAGCACGCCCGGGAGTGGGCTCGGCTCCTACGAGCAGTACTTC.

This chain uses TRBV5-6 with TRBJ2-2, with 9 nucleotides matching TRBD1. The length of the CDR3 is 16 residues. Germline CDR1 SGHDT, CDR2 YYEEEE. The junction had 8 bases not matched to a gene; V was cut back by 2 bases and J by 6 bases. The CDR3 bases are TGTGCCAGCAGCTTTAAACCACAGGGGGCCGCCGGGGAGCTGTTTTTT. Its translation: CASSFKPQGAAGELFF.

This clone has more than one count but fewer than ten. The genes are TRBV19 and TRBJ2-2; TRBD1 matches at 12 bases. The CDR3 is 16 amino acids. Trimming cost V 4 bases and J 4 bases; bases outside gene matches: 4. Germline V gives CDR1 LNHDA, CDR2 SQIVND (reference sequence). The CDR3 DNA is TGTGCCAGTAGTAAGGGACAGGGGGCAGGCACCGGGGAGCTGTTTTTT. Translating it yields CASSKGQGAGTGELFF.